The 19 T cell receptor beta chains given below trace back to one sample, sequenced in a study of T cell responses to AZD1222 COVID-19 vaccine. Here immunoSEQ multiplex PCR was the method, and the copy in TCRdb shows in-frame clones only, minus some. The data hold around 50,000 clones, with 84% observed a single time. This material consisted of peripheral blood, taken on day 0 of AZD1222 vaccination. Source of these receptors: an adult in good health.

This clone was seen only once. This sequence joins TRBV12-3 or TRBV12-4 and TRBJ2-7, with a weak D call TRBD1 (6 bases). Trimming took off 2 bases at V and 5 bases at J, with 10 bases between the two ends. The CDR3 extends over 13 amino acids. CDR3 nucleotides: TGTGCCAGCAGTTTAACAGGGATCCACGAGCAGTACTTC. Translated, it gives CASSLTGIHEQYF.

The rearrangement uses TRBV4-1 and TRBJ2-1, with D possibly matching TRBD2 (6 bases). Between the trimmed V and J ends, which lost 1 base and 2 bases, there was a span of 12 bases. Germline assignment: CDR1 MGHRA and CDR2 YSYEKL. CDR3 size: 16 residues. The CDR3: CASSQVWRGPYNEQFF. The CDR3, as DNA: TGCGCCAGCAGCCAAGTCTGGCGGGGTCCCTACAATGAGCAGTTCTTC.

This clone is labeled as medium-sized (0.01 to 0.1%). The J gene is TRBJ2-5, the V gene TRBV4-2; tentative D call: TRBD1 (6 bases). Between the trimmed V and J ends, which lost 0 bases and 5 bases, there was a span of 16 bases. The CDR3 is 16 amino acids. Per germline, CDR1 LGHNA and CDR2 YNFKEQ. The CDR3 coding sequence is TGTGCCAGCAGCCAAGAGCGAACAGGGCCCATGGAGACCCAGTACTTC. Its protein is CASSQERTGPMETQYF.

The gene calls are TRBV7-6 and TRBJ2-1; TRBD1 might be the D (5 bases). Trimming pared 0 bases from V and 2 bases from J, leaving 11 bases between. The germline V gene encodes CDR1 SGHVS and CDR2 FNYEAQ. This CDR3 is 16 amino acids long. CDR3 nucleotides: TGTGCCAGCAGCTTAGCCCCAGGGAATGCCTACAATGAGCAGTTCTTC. Protein product: CASSLAPGNAYNEQFF.

The chain has TRBV5-4 and TRBJ2-1; 13 nucleotides line up with TRBD2. Germline lookup yields CDR1 SGHNT and CDR2 YYREEE (reference sequence). This CDR3 has 15 residues. V gave up 4 bases and J gave up 12 bases; unmatched junction bases: 10. The CDR3: CASSPGLAGPNRQFF. The CDR3 DNA is TGTGCCAGCAGCCCGGGACTAGCGGGACCGAACCGGCAGTTCTTC. The full variable domain, rest sourced from reference TRBV5-4 and TRBJ2-1, is ETGVTQSPTHLIKTRGQQVTLRCSSQSGHNTVSWYQQALGQGPQFIFQYYREEENGRGNFPPRFSGLQFPNYSSELNVNALELDDSALYLCASSPGLAGPNRQFFGPGTRLTVL.

This rearrangement joins TRBV19 to TRBJ1-5, with 8 bases identical to TRBD1. The V gene end was trimmed by 7 bases and the J gene end by 1 base; junction bases not matched to a gene: 6. The CDR3 is 15 residues long. The germline gives CDR1 LNHDA, CDR2 SQIVND (reference sequence). The CDR3 here is CASTIQGASNQPQHF. The CDR3 bases are TGTGCCAGTACAATCCAGGGGGCAAGCAATCAGCCCCAGCATTTT.

This rearrangement joins TRBV6-1 to TRBJ1-1; tentative D call: TRBD1 (6 bases). Trimming stripped 1 base from V and 0 bases from J, with 12 bases between. Per the germline V gene, CDR1 is MNHNS and CDR2 is SASEGT. CDR3 size: 16 residues. The CDR3 region is CASSEGGGTLNTEAFF. The CDR3, as DNA: TGTGCCAGCAGTGAAGGAGGGGGGACATTGAACACTGAAGCTTTCTTT.

The rearrangement links TRBV12-3 or TRBV12-4 to TRBJ1-5, with D hard to call. V lost 3 bases and J lost 6, with 9 bases in between. There are 13 residues in the CDR3. The CDR3: CASSLLEGQPQHF. CDR3 DNA sequence: TGTGCCAGCAGTTTGTTGGAGGGTCAGCCCCAGCATTTT.

CDR3 in amino acids: CASSLLALEQYF. CDR3 coding DNA: TGTGCCAGCAGTTTGTTAGCCCTCGAGCAGTACTTC. The chain uses TRBV28 and TRBJ2-7; D not resolved. The CDR3 spans 12 residues. The germline V and J ends were trimmed by 3 bases and 6 bases, with 9 bases remaining between them. The germline V gene has CDR1 MDHEN and CDR2 SYDVKM.

The V call is TRBV9, the J call TRBJ1-1, with D possibly being TRBD1 (5 bases). The CDR3 covers 14 residues. The V and J ends lost 2 bases and 0 bases respectively, with 8 bases between them. Germline V lookup: CDR1 SGDLS, CDR2 YYNGEE. CDR3 residues: CASSVTGLNTEAFF. CDR3 nucleotides: TGTGCCAGCAGCGTGACGGGGCTGAACACTGAAGCTTTCTTT. The whole variable domain, remainder taken from reference TRBV9 and TRBJ1-1, is DSGVTQTPKHLITATGQRVTLRCSPRSGDLSVYWYQQSLDQGLQFLIQYYNGEERAKGNILERFSAQQFPDLHSELNLSSLELGDSALYFCASSVTGLNTEAFFGQGTRLTVV.

The chain couples TRBV12-3 or TRBV12-4 to TRBJ1-1, with D possibly being TRBD1 (5 bases). The CDR3 runs to 13 residues. The V gene lost 3 bases and the J gene lost 1 base, with 6 bases spanning the gap. The CDR3 sequence: CASSLRGNTEAFF. In DNA form, the CDR3 reads TGTGCCAGCAGTTTGAGGGGGAACACTGAAGCTTTCTTT.

This sequence joins TRBV9 and TRBJ2-2; 10 nucleotides align to TRBD2. The J segment lost 6 bases and the V segment lost 3 bases, leaving 2 bases of the junction unmatched. CDR3 size: 14 residues. Germline CDR1 and CDR2: SGDLS and YYNGEE. CDR3 DNA sequence: TGTGCCAGCAGCGCCCTAGCGGGGGCCGGGGAGCTGTTTTTT. It encodes CASSALAGAGELFF. The whole variable domain, remainder taken from reference TRBV9 and TRBJ2-2, is DSGVTQTPKHLITATGQRVTLRCSPRSGDLSVYWYQQSLDQGLQFLIQYYNGEERAKGNILERFSAQQFPDLHSELNLSSLELGDSALYFCASSALAGAGELFFGEGSRLTVL.

The chain recombines TRBV11-3 with TRBJ1-1, with 8 bases that match TRBD1. The J segment lost 2 bases and the V segment lost 5 bases, leaving 4 bases of the junction unmatched. CDR3 length: 14 amino acids. From germline, CDR1 is SGHNT and CDR2 YENEEA. As DNA, the CDR3 is TGTGCCAGCAGCCACGGACAGGGAAACACTGAAGCTTTCTTT. Residues: CASSHGQGNTEAFF.

The chain recombines TRBV24-1 with TRBJ2-3, with 7 nucleotides matching TRBD1. The CDR3 runs to 14 residues. In germline, CDR1 is KGHDR, CDR2 SFDVKD. V gave up 7 bases and J gave up 4 bases; unmatched junction bases: 7. The DNA of the CDR3 is TGTGCCACCAGATCGACAGGGAGCTCAGATACGCAGTATTTT. It codes for CATRSTGSSDTQYF.

The chain couples TRBV5-1 to TRBJ2-1; D assignment may be TRBD1 or TRBD2 (10 bases each). The germline V and J ends were trimmed by 2 bases and 7 bases, with 16 bases remaining between them. Germline V gene lookup returns CDR1 SGHRS and CDR2 YFSETQ. This CDR3 is 15 amino acids long. Here the CDR3 DNA reads TGCGCCAGCAGCTTACTAGCGGGACAGGGGAATGAGCAGTTCTTC. Translation: CASSLLAGQGNEQFF.

The CDR3 sequence is CASSQDGTGGKGANVLTF. The CDR3 DNA is TGCGCCAGCAGCCAAGATGGGACAGGGGGAAAAGGGGCCAACGTCCTGACTTTC. The rearrangement links TRBV4-3 to TRBJ2-6; TRBD1 matches at 11 bases. V shed 0 bases, J shed 4 bases, and the junction held 5 bases outside the gene matches. CDR1 is LGHNA and CDR2 is YSLEER in the germline V gene. This CDR3 comprises 18 residues.

This chain uses TRBV5-1 with TRBJ2-7; 13 bases agree with TRBD2. The CDR3 loop spans 15 amino acids. Germline CDR1 reads SGHRS; CDR2 reads YFSETQ. Unmatched junction bases numbered 2, after V lost 2 bases and J lost 3 bases. The CDR3 sequence is CASSFRTSGSYEQYF. DNA for the CDR3: TGCGCCAGCAGCTTTCGGACTAGCGGGAGCTACGAGCAGTACTTC.

This chain's CDR3 is CASRREGESSYEQYF. Here the CDR3 DNA reads TGTGCCAGTAGAAGGGAGGGCGAAAGCTCCTACGAGCAGTACTTC. The chain uses TRBV2 and TRBJ2-7; 7 nucleotides agree with TRBD2. CDR1 and CDR2 (germline): SNHLY, FYNNEI. V was clipped by 9 bases and J by 0 bases; unmatched bases: 11. The CDR3 sequence is 15 residues long.

This chain uses TRBV11-2 with TRBJ1-1; D is possibly TRBD1 (5 bases). The CDR3 covers 14 residues. The V gene's germline CDR1 is SGHAT and CDR2 FQNNGV. Trimming removed 5 bases from V and 4 bases from J, with 14 bases in between. CDR3 in amino acids: CASSPYRRGTEAFF. DNA of the CDR3: TGTGCCAGCAGCCCCTACCGGAGGGGCACTGAAGCTTTCTTT.